The clone carrying this T cell receptor (beta chain) was seen a few times. TCRdb keeps only in-frame clones here, not all; method: immunoSEQ multiplex PCR. This sample has 75,000 to 100,000 clones; about 95% occur once, and the top ten carry 0.3% to 0.45%. Germline CDR1 MGHDK, CDR2 SYGVNS. CDR3 length: 11 residues. V was pared by 4 bases and J by 11 bases, with 11 bases between. The data were taken from a study of technical replicates of blood from several donors. V and J are TRBV25-1 and TRBJ1-1; D remains ambiguous. The specimen was T cells isolated from PBMCs. The TCR originated in a human donor in good health. The CDR3 DNA reads as TGTGCCAGCAGTGCCAGCGGGCTGGCTTTCTTT. Its translation is CASSASGLAFF.